This entry lists 32 T cell receptor beta chains sequenced from one sample in a study of blood T cell repertoires in COVID-19. Sequencing used immunoSEQ multiplex PCR; TCRdb keeps in-frame clones, though not all of them. The table shows more than 110,000 clones, with 70% to 85% occurring only once. The sequencing input was PBMCs or T cells enriched from blood (not recorded which). The receptors were sampled from a woman younger than 35 who had been exposed to COVID-19.

V gene TRBV5-1 combines with J gene TRBJ2-3; TRBD2 might be the D (6 bases). The CDR3 extends over 17 amino acids. Trimming shortened V by 2 bases and J by 5 bases, and 21 bases separated the two germline ends. Germline-derived CDR1 and CDR2 are SGHRS and YFSETQ. The CDR3: CASSLGSNSGGLDTQYF. CDR3 nucleotide sequence: TGCGCCAGCAGCTTAGGGTCCAATAGCGGTGGTCTAGATACGCAGTATTTT.

V gene TRBV19 combines with J gene TRBJ2-1; TRBD2 agrees at 7 bases. J gave up 7 bases and V 10 bases, and 16 bases lay outside the gene matches. Germline V gives CDR1 LNHDA, CDR2 SQIVND (reference sequence). The CDR3 is made up of 15 amino acids. CDR3 loop: CATTPVAGAQNEQFF. The CDR3, as DNA: TGTGCCACCACGCCGGTGGCGGGAGCTCAGAATGAGCAGTTCTTC. Variable domain in full (rest from reference TRBV19 and TRBJ2-1): DGGITQSPKYLFRKEGQNVTLSCEQNLNHDAMYWYRQDPGQGLRLIYYSQIVNDFQKGDIAEGYSVSREKKESFPLTVTSAQKNPTAFYLCATTPVAGAQNEQFFGPGTRLTVL.

The sample holds a few counts of this clone. The chain combines TRBV18 with TRBJ2-2; 13 bases are a match to TRBD2. Germline values: CDR1 KGHSH, CDR2 LQKENI. This CDR3 is built from 16 residues. Unmatched junction bases numbered 4, after V lost 5 bases and J lost 4 bases. In DNA form, the CDR3 reads TGTGCCAGCTCAAAAAGGACTAGCGGGAGCACCGGGGAGCTGTTTTTT. Protein sequence: CASSKRTSGSTGELFF.

The chain has TRBV7-9 and TRBJ2-7, with D possibly TRBD2 on 6 matching bases. The CDR3 length is 16 residues. Germline CDR1 reads SEHNR; CDR2 reads FQNEAQ (reference sequence). The V and J ends lost 4 bases and 2 bases respectively, with 18 bases between them. CDR3 loop: CASSSILAGAPYEQYF. Here the CDR3 DNA reads TGTGCCAGCAGCTCAATACTAGCTGGGGCGCCCTACGAGCAGTACTTC.

The chain employs TRBV7-9 and TRBJ2-2; the match to TRBD2 covers 9 bases. The CDR3 covers 16 residues. J lost 7 bases, V lost 7 bases, and 13 bases had no gene match. CDR1 SEHNR and CDR2 FQNEAQ come from the germline V gene (reference sequence). CDR3 DNA: TGTGCCAGCACCCCCTTGGGACTAGCAAAGAACGGGGAGCTGTTTTTT. Residues: CASTPLGLAKNGELFF.

The chain employs TRBV28 and TRBJ2-1; no clear D. Trimming removed 5 bases from V and 7 bases from J, with 12 bases in between. Germline V gene sequence: CDR1 MDHEN, CDR2 SYDVKM. The CDR3 covers 13 residues. CDR3 residues: CASSLILRNEQFF. The CDR3 DNA sequence: TGTGCCAGCAGTCTCATCCTCAGGAATGAGCAGTTCTTC.

The CDR3: CATRNNRGLGYEQYF. DNA for the CDR3: TGTGCCACCAGAAATAACAGGGGGCTAGGGTACGAGCAGTACTTC. V gene TRBV28 combines with J gene TRBJ2-7; 9 bases align to TRBD1. The germline V gene encodes CDR1 MDHEN and CDR2 SYDVKM. The CDR3 covers 15 residues. The ends lost 10 bases at V and 4 bases at J; junction bases unmatched: 14.

V gene TRBV9 combines with J gene TRBJ1-2, with unresolved D. V was pared by 0 bases and J by 2 bases, with 5 bases between. This CDR3 comprises 13 residues. Germline-derived CDR1 and CDR2 are SGDLS and YYNGEE. The CDR3 reads CASSVDINYGYTF. The CDR3 coding sequence is TGTGCCAGCAGCGTAGACATCAACTATGGCTACACCTTC.

This chain uses TRBV24-1 with TRBJ1-1, with a possible D match to TRBD1 (6 bases). In germline, CDR1 is KGHDR, CDR2 SFDVKD. The CDR3 spans 13 residues. Trimming shortened V by 3 bases and J by 6 bases, and 10 bases separated the two germline ends. The CDR3 here is CATSDPTGSEAFF. In DNA, the CDR3 is TGTGCCACCAGTGATCCTACAGGGTCTGAAGCTTTCTTT.

The rearrangement uses TRBV6-4 and TRBJ2-3; D not certain. V was cut by 0 bases and J by 0 bases, with 7 bases left in between. From germline, CDR1 is MRHNA and CDR2 SNTAGT. This CDR3 has 15 residues. In nucleotides, the CDR3 is TGTGCCAGCAGTGACTCCCCCGGGAGCACAGATACGCAGTATTTT. Its translation: CASSDSPGSTDTQYF.

J is TRBJ2-2 and V is TRBV5-8; TRBD1 is a possible D gene (6 bases). The CDR3 is 13 residues long. CDR1 and CDR2 from the germline V gene are SGHTS and YDEGEE. V was pared by 5 bases and J by 1 base, with 6 bases between. The CDR3 DNA reads TGTGCCAGCAGGGGACAGAACACCGGGGAGCTGTTTTTT. Amino acid sequence: CASRGQNTGELFF.

The chain couples TRBV5-4 to TRBJ2-4, with D uncertain. This CDR3 is 15 amino acids long. Germline V gene sequence: CDR1 SGHNT, CDR2 YYREEE (reference sequence). The V end lost 2 bases, the J end lost 0 bases, and 9 bases lay between the germline ends. The DNA for the CDR3 is TGTGCCAGCAGCTTTCTACCTCTAGCCAAAAACATTCAGTACTTC. Encoded protein: CASSFLPLAKNIQYF.

The chain has TRBV4-1 and TRBJ2-7, with 7 bases that match TRBD1. The CDR3 length is 15 residues. V lost 1 base and J lost 3; bases outside the gene matches: 6. The germline CDR1 and CDR2 sequences are MGHRA and YSYEKL. The DNA for the CDR3 is TGCGCCAGCAGCCAAGTTACAGGGGCGCGCTACGAGCAGTACTTC. Translation gives CASSQVTGARYEQYF.

The CDR3 DNA follows: TGTGCCAGCAGTTTATCGGGCAGGCGCCTTTCGGATACGCAGTATTTT. Its translation is CASSLSGRRLSDTQYF. The V call is TRBV27, the J call TRBJ2-3; D gene uncertain. Germline V gives CDR1 MNHEY, CDR2 SMNVEV (reference sequence). The CDR3 sequence is 16 residues long. V lost 0 bases to trimming and J lost 6 bases, with 16 bases between them.

This chain uses TRBV13 with TRBJ1-4; TRBD1 aligns across 7 bases. This CDR3 is built from 17 residues. Germline CDR1 reads PRHDT; CDR2 reads FYEKMQ (reference sequence). V shed 0 bases and J 8 bases; nucleotides not matched to a gene: 12. The CDR3 loop reads CASSLGRDSLTREKLFF. The DNA for the CDR3 is TGTGCCAGCAGCTTAGGAAGGGACAGTTTGACCCGCGAAAAACTGTTTTTT.

J is TRBJ1-1 and V is TRBV10-1; D is perhaps TRBD1 (5 bases). The CDR3 is 16 amino acids. V was pared by 1 base and J by 0 bases, with 12 bases between. Germline V lookup: CDR1 WNHNN, CDR2 SYGVQD (reference sequence). CDR3 DNA: TGCGCCAGCAGTGAGTTCCTGACAGCGATGAACACTGAAGCTTTCTTT. Encoded protein: CASSEFLTAMNTEAFF.

The chain recombines TRBV5-1 with TRBJ1-1, with TRBD1 matching over 10 bases. Trimming cost V 4 bases and J 5 bases; bases outside gene matches: 5. Germline V gene sequence: CDR1 SGHRS, CDR2 YFSETQ. The CDR3 totals 14 residues. The CDR3 loop reads CASSAGQGRTEAFF. CDR3 DNA: TGCGCCAGCAGCGCGGGACAGGGGCGAACTGAAGCTTTCTTT.

This chain joins TRBV18 and TRBJ1-1; TRBD1 aligns across 8 bases. V lost 5 bases and J lost 10; bases outside the gene matches: 21. Per germline, CDR1 KGHSH and CDR2 LQKENI. This CDR3 contains 17 residues. CDR3 sequence (DNA): TGTGCCAGCTCAGCCTTCTCAACAGGGGGACTTGTTCGCAGAGCTTTCTTT. Its protein is CASSAFSTGGLVRRAFF.

The rearrangement uses TRBV29-1 and TRBJ2-7; TRBD1 aligns across 7 bases. The V segment lost 6 bases and the J segment 0 bases; nucleotides outside the gene matches: 5. The CDR3 runs to 13 residues. Germline CDR1 SQVTM, CDR2 ANQGSEA. The CDR3 region is CSVLTGNSYEQYF. The DNA for the CDR3 is TGCAGCGTCCTGACAGGGAACTCCTACGAGCAGTACTTC.

This rearrangement joins TRBV27 to TRBJ1-1; no reliable D call. Per germline, CDR1 MNHEY and CDR2 SMNVEV (reference sequence). CDR3 length: 14 residues. Trimming left V 6 bases short and J 7 bases short, with 18 bases between. CDR3: CASRDPGILVEAFF. The CDR3 DNA sequence: TGTGCCAGCAGAGATCCCGGGATACTGGTTGAAGCTTTCTTT.

This clone was counted between two and nine times. This chain uses TRBV7-2 with TRBJ2-5, with TRBD2 matching over 11 bases. CDR3 length equals 16 residues. V was clipped by 8 bases and J by 1 base; unmatched bases: 9. Germline V gives CDR1 SGHTA, CDR2 FQGNSA. Written as DNA, the CDR3 is TGTGCCAGCCGCCCCGGGACTAGCGGATTCCAAGAGACCCAGTACTTC. Translating gives CASRPGTSGFQETQYF. Using reference TRBV7-2 and TRBJ2-5 for the parts outside the CDR3, the full variable domain is GAGVSQSPSNKVTEKGKDVELRCDPISGHTALYWYRQSLGQGLEFLIYFQGNSAPDKSGLPSDRFSAERTGGSVSTLTIQRTQQEDSAVYLCASRPGTSGFQETQYFGPGTRLLVL.

This clone has just one count. This chain connects TRBV27 to TRBJ1-1; TRBD1 matches 7 bases. Germline-derived CDR1 and CDR2 are MNHEY and SMNVEV (reference sequence). With 3 bases clipped from V and 2 bases from J, the junction kept 6 bases outside the gene matches. This CDR3 spans 15 amino acids. In DNA, the CDR3 is TGTGCCAGCAGTTTGCTGGACAGGAGAAACACTGAAGCTTTCTTT. It specifies CASSLLDRRNTEAFF.

The V gene is TRBV15, the J gene TRBJ2-5, with D unresolved. Germline V lookup: CDR1 LNHNV, CDR2 YYDKDF (reference sequence). This CDR3 has 16 residues. Trimming removed 1 base from V and 5 bases from J, with 17 bases in between. In nucleotides, the CDR3 is TGTGCCACCAGCAGAGCCGTCCTTCCTAGTCGGGAGACCCAGTACTTC. Its translation: CATSRAVLPSRETQYF.

The CDR3: CSASGPQAGEETQYF. In DNA form, the CDR3 reads TGCAGTGCTAGTGGCCCCCAGGCGGGAGAAGAGACCCAGTACTTC. The V gene is TRBV20-1, the J gene TRBJ2-5, with 7 bases aligning to TRBD2. With 3 bases clipped from V and 3 bases from J, the junction kept 10 bases outside the gene matches. This CDR3 comprises 15 residues. CDR1 and CDR2 (germline): DFQATT, SNEGSKA (reference sequence).

CDR3: CASSQAQGAQAEQYF. The DNA of the CDR3 is TGTGCCAGCAGCCAAGCCCAGGGGGCGCAAGCCGAGCAGTACTTC. The J gene is TRBJ2-7, the V gene TRBV14; 8 bases align to TRBD1. The CDR3 runs 15 residues. Germline V CDR1 and CDR2: SGHDN, FVKESK. J was trimmed by 6 bases and V by 1 base; bases with no gene match: 8.

This clone occurred a few times. V and J are TRBV3-1 (or the pseudogene TRBV3-2) and TRBJ2-7; TRBD2 agrees at 11 bases. The trim removed 1 base at V and 6 bases at J, leaving 14 bases unmatched. The V gene's germline CDR1 is LGHDT and CDR2 YNNKEL (reference sequence). The CDR3 is 18 residues long. DNA of the CDR3: TGTGCCAGCAGCCAAGGGCCCTCCGTCGGGACTAGCGGTCTCGAGCAGTACTTC. Protein sequence: CASSQGPSVGTSGLEQYF.

V gene TRBV9 combines with J gene TRBJ1-1; the D gene is possibly TRBD1 (5 bases). Germline V gene sequence: CDR1 SGDLS, CDR2 YYNGEE. Trimming left V 4 bases short and J 7 bases short, with 14 bases between. CDR3 length: 13 residues. CDR3 amino acids: CASSPPGGLEAFF. CDR3 bases: TGTGCCAGCAGCCCCCCGGGGGGACTTGAAGCTTTCTTT. The full variable domain, its missing parts supplied by reference TRBV9 and TRBJ1-1, is DSGVTQTPKHLITATGQRVTLRCSPRSGDLSVYWYQQSLDQGLQFLIQYYNGEERAKGNILERFSAQQFPDLHSELNLSSLELGDSALYFCASSPPGGLEAFFGQGTRLTVV.

As for this clone: The germline gene is not matched at one end of the junction; a read error may be the cause. The chain couples TRBV28 to TRBJ1-4; weak D call: TRBD1 (6 bases). CDR1 is MDHEN, CDR2 SYDVKM, per germline. This CDR3 is 16 amino acids long. The CDR3 region is CASSVWQGTTGGKLFF. As DNA, the CDR3 is TGTGCCAGCAGTGTATGGCAGGGGACGACAGGTGGAAAACTGTTTTTT.

J is TRBJ2-3 and V is TRBV12-5; 7 bases align to TRBD2. The trim removed 5 bases at V and 4 bases at J, leaving 9 bases unmatched. Germline V CDR1 and CDR2: LGHNT, FRNRAP. The CDR3 covers 15 residues. The chain's CDR3 is CASGGGREVSDTQYF. The CDR3 DNA sequence: TGTGCTAGTGGTGGGGGACGGGAGGTCTCAGATACGCAGTATTTT.

The rearrangement joins TRBV28 to TRBJ1-1, with D uncertain. The V gene lost 6 bases and the J gene lost 10 bases, with 27 bases spanning the gap. The CDR3 runs 16 residues. The germline V gene has CDR1 MDHEN and CDR2 SYDVKM. The CDR3 region has the DNA TGTGCCAGCAGCCTAGTTGGTTCTGGGTCTAGTTGGCTAGCTTTCTTT. Its translation: CASSLVGSGSSWLAFF.

The chain recombines TRBV12-3 or TRBV12-4 with TRBJ2-1; no definite D call. Trimming stripped 0 bases from V and 10 bases from J, with 10 bases between. This CDR3 has 13 amino acids. The chain's CDR3 is CASSLARLYEQFF. DNA for the CDR3: TGTGCCAGCAGTTTAGCGCGTTTGTACGAGCAGTTCTTC.

The rearrangement links TRBV3-1 (or the pseudogene TRBV3-2) to TRBJ2-5; 9 bases map to TRBD1. After removal of 0 bases from V and 5 bases from J, the junction contained 7 bases not matched to a gene. The CDR3 runs to 16 residues. Germline CDR1 and CDR2: LGHDT and YNNKEL (reference sequence). The CDR3 nucleotides are TGTGCCAGCAGCCAAGAGGGACAGGGAGTCAGGGAGACCCAGTACTTC. Translating it yields CASSQEGQGVRETQYF.